The clone carrying this TCR beta chain was seen more than once but under ten times. The target antigen is unknown. The sample comes from a study of identical twins. TCRdb re-called the 5' RACE reads through MiXCR, storing one row per CDR3 protein. This table holds about 700,000 distinct CDR3 sequences, roughly 6.2% found once. Findings of the study overall: Twins shared beta out-of-frame sequences in excess, but this excess was weaker. Fewer insertions marked abundant cord blood beta clonotypes; young adult naive trended weakly, memory not at all.

This CDR3 spans 15 amino acids. Per the germline V gene, CDR1 is SGHKS and CDR2 is YYEKEE (reference sequence). Trimming took 0 bases from V and 6 from J, leaving 15 bases between them. Sequenced: naive T cells sorted from blood. The TCR comes from a man younger than 35 in good health. The chain combines TRBV5-5 with TRBJ1-2; no clear D. CDR3 coding DNA: TGTGCCAGCAGCTTGGGGATTTTGGCGGTCGATGGCTACACCTTC. This encodes CASSLGILAVDGYTF.